One T cell receptor beta chain is described in this entry. Its antigen is not identified. PCR employed 60 Vbeta and 13 Jbeta primers. Clones were sequenced by immunoSEQ multiplex PCR, and TCRdb holds only the in-frame ones, with some missing. The sample includes over 100,000 clones, approximately 81% of them seen just once. The record originates from a study of cytomegalovirus exposure and HLA in healthy donors. Study-wide results and caveats: Later analysis demonstrated an association between a missense DCLRE1C variant and TCR beta V- and J-gene trimming. Reportedly, HLA-A and HLA-B alleles of most subjects were accurately predicted from TCR beta. Cytomegalovirus-associated TCR beta chains were listed, numbering 164.

The sequencing sample was made of PBMCs. The sequence derives from a woman between 18 and 29 years old in good health and CMV-seropositive.

The CDR3, as DNA: TGTGCCTGGAGTCCGGGATACATTTACTTC. This codes for CAWSPGYIYF. This sequence joins TRBV30 and TRBJ2-5; D is perhaps TRBD2 (5 bases). The CDR3 spans 10 residues. CDR1 GTSNPN and CDR2 SVGIG come from the germline V gene (reference sequence). The germline V and J ends were trimmed by 2 bases and 14 bases, with 12 bases remaining between them.